The entry that follows covers one TCR beta chain sequence. Profiling relied on immunoSEQ multiplex PCR, and the TCRdb table lists in-frame clones only, not all of them. The sample shows 15,000 to 20,000 clones, around 80% of them seen only once. The data belong to a study of blood T cell repertoires in COVID-19. At the level of the study: Samples came from the United States, Italy and Spain, spanning acute and convalescent COVID-19. The analysed material was cDNA or gDNA that came from T cells, B-cell-depleted T cells, or PBMCs.

Germline CDR1 reads SGHDT; CDR2 reads YYEEEE. The CDR3 is 18 amino acids. V trimming: 3 bases; J trimming: 0 bases; junction bases outside the gene matches: 12. This sequence was found in a woman in her 70s with active COVID-19. This chain joins TRBV5-6 and TRBJ2-1, with 7 bases lining up with TRBD2. Sequenced: peripheral blood. The CDR3 here is CASSSGALAVSSYNEQFF. In nucleotides, the CDR3 is TGTGCCAGCAGCTCCGGGGCGCTAGCGGTTAGCTCCTACAATGAGCAGTTCTTC.